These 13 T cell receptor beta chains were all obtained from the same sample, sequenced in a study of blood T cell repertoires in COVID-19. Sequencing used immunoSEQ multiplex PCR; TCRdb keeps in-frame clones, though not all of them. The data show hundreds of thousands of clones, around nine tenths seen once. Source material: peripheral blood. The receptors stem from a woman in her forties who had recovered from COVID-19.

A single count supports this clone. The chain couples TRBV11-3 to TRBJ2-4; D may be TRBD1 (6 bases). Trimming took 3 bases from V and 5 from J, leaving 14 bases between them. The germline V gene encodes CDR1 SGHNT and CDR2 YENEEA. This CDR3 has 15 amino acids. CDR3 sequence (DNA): TGTGCCAGCAGCTTTACAGGGTTTGTCCAAAACATTCAGTACTTC. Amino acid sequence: CASSFTGFVQNIQYF.

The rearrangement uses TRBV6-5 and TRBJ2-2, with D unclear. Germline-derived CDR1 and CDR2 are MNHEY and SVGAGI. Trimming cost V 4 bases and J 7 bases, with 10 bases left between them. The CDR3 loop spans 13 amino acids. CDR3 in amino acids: CASSSEFIGELFF. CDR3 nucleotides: TGTGCCAGCAGTTCCGAGTTTATCGGGGAGCTGTTTTTT.

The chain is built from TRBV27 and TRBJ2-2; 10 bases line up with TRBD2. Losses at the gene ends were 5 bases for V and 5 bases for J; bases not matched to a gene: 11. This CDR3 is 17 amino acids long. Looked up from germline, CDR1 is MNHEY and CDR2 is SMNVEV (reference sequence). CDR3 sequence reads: CASSNHRTSGPTGELFF. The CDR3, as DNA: TGTGCCAGCAGTAACCACAGGACTAGCGGCCCGACCGGGGAGCTGTTTTTT.

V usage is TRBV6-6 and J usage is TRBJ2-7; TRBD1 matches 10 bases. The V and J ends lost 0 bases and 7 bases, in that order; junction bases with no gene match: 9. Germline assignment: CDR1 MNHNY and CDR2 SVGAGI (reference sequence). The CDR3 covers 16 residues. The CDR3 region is CASSYSQRQGAGEQYF. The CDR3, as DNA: TGTGCCAGCAGTTACTCTCAAAGACAGGGGGCGGGTGAGCAGTACTTC.

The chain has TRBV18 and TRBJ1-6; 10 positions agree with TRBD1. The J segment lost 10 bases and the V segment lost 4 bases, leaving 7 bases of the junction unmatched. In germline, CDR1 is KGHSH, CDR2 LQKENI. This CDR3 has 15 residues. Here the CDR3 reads CASSQGQGEVSPLHF. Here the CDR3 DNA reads TGTGCCAGCTCACAAGGACAGGGGGAGGTCTCACCCCTCCACTTT.

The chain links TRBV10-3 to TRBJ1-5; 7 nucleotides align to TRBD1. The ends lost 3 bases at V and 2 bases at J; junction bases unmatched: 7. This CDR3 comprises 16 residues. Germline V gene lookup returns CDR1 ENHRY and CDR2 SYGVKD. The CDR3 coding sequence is TGTGCCATCAGTGAAGGGACAGCAAGGGGCAATCAGCCCCAGCATTTT. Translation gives CAISEGTARGNQPQHF.

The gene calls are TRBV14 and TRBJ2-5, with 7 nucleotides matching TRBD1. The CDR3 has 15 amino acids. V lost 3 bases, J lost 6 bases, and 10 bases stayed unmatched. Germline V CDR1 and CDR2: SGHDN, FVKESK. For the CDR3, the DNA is TGTGCCAGCAGCCAGCAGACAGGGTTTGCAAAGACCCAGTACTTC. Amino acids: CASSQQTGFAKTQYF.

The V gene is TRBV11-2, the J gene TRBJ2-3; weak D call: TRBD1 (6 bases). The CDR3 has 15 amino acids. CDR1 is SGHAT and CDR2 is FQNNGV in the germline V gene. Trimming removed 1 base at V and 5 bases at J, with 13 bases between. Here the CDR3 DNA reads TGTGCCAGCAGCTTAGTCAGGGGTGAAGGAGATACGCAGTATTTT. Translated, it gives CASSLVRGEGDTQYF.

The CDR3 region is CASSILGGLQETQYF. CDR3 nucleotide sequence: TGTGCCAGCAGCATCCTCGGGGGGCTCCAAGAGACCCAGTACTTC. The V gene is TRBV7-3, the J gene TRBJ2-5; D possibly corresponds to TRBD2 (7 bases). V was pared by 5 bases and J by 1 base, with 14 bases between. This CDR3 has 15 amino acids. Germline V lookup: CDR1 SGHTA, CDR2 FQGTGA.

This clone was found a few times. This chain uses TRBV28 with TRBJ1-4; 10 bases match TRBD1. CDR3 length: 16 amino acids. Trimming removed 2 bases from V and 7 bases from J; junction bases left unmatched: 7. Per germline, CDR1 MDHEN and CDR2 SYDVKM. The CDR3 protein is CASSLPLTGGGEKLFF. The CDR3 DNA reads TGTGCCAGCAGTTTACCGTTGACAGGGGGCGGTGAAAAACTGTTTTTT.

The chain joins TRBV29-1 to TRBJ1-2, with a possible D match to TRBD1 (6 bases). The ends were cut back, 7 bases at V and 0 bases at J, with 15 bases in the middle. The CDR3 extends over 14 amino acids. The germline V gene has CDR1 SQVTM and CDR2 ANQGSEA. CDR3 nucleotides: TGCAGCGCCAAACTAGACAGGACTAACTATGGCTACACCTTC. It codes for CSAKLDRTNYGYTF.

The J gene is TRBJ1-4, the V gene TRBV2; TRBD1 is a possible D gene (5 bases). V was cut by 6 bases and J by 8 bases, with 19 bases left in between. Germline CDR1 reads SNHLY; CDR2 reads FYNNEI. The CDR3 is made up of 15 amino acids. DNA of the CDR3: TGTGCCAGCAGCAGGGACGTCGGGGCGGGGGAAAAACTGTTTTTT. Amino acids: CASSRDVGAGEKLFF.

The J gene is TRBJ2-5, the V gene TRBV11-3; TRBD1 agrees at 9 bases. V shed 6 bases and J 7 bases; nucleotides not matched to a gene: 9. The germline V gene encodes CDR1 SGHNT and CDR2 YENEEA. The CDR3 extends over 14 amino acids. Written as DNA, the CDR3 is TGTGCCAGCAGAGAAACAGGGGGCGACGGGACCCAGTACTTC. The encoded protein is CASRETGGDGTQYF.